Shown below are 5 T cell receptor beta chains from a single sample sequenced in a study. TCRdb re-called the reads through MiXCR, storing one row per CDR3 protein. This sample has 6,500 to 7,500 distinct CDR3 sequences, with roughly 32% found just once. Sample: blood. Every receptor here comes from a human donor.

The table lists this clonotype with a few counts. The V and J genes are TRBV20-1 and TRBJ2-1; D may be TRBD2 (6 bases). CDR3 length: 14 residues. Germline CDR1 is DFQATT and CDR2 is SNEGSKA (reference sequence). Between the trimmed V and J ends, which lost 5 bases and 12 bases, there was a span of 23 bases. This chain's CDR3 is CSAAPPGPGDTQFF. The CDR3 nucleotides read TGCAGTGCTGCCCCCCCCGGTCCGGGAGATACGCAGTTCTTC.

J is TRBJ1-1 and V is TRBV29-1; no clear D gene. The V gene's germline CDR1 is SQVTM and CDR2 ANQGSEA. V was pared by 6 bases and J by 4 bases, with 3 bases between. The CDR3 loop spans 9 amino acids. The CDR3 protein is CSVATEAFF. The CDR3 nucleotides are TGCAGCGTCGCCACTGAAGCTTTCTTT.

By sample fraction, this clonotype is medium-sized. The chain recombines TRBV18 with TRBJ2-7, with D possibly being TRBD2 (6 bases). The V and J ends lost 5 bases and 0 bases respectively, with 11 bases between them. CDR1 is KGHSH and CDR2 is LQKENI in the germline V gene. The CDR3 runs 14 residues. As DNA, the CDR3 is TGTGCCAGCTCAGTTGGCGGGGTCTCCTACGAGCAGTACTTC. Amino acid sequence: CASSVGGVSYEQYF.

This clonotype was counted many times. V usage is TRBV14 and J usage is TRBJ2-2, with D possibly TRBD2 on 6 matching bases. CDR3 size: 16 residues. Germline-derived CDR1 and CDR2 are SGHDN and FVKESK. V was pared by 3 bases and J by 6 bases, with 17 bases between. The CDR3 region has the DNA TGTGCCAGCAGCCATCAAAGGGTAGCGGCGGCCGGGGAGCTGTTTTTT. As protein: CASSHQRVAAAGELFF.

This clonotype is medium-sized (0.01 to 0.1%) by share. The DNA of the CDR3 is TGTGCCTGGAGTACGAACACCGGGGAGCTGTTTTTT. Translation gives CAWSTNTGELFF. The chain has TRBV30 and TRBJ2-2, with no clear D. The CDR3 totals 12 residues. Between the trimmed V and J ends, which lost 2 bases and 0 bases, there was a span of 1 base. CDR1 is GTSNPN and CDR2 is SVGIG in the germline V gene (reference sequence).